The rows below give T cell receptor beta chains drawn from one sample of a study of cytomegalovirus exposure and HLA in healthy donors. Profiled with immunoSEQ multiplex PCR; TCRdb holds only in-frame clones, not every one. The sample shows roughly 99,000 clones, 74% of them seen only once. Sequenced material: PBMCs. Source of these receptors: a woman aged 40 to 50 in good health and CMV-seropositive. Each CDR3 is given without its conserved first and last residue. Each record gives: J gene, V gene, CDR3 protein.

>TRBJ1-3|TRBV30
AWSVMVAGNTIY
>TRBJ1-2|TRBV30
AWSVRDTWGWYGYT
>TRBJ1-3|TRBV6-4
ASSRGSGNTIY
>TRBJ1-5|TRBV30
AWSVQSNQPQH
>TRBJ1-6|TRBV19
ASSRGGFNSPLH
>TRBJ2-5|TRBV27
ASSSLTGLQTQY
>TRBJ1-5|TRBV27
ASSSRQVASNQPQH
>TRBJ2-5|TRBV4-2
ASSQDTELYSGTQY
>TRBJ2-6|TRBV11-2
ASSRTGPAGPGLT
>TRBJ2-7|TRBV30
ASRETGSSYEQY
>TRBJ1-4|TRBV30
AWSVSSRTSGKLF
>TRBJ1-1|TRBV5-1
ASSLTGDRPNTEAF
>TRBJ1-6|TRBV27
ASSSYRGSPLH
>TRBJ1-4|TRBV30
AWSTPGYEKLF
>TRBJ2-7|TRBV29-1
SVESGITYEQY
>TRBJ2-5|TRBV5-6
ASSTGQEETQY
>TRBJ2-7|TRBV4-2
ASSLSGGDYEQY
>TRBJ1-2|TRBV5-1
ASSDRFRQNQGYT
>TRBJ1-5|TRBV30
AWSRMLQANQPQH
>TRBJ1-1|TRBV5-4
ASSLQGGTEAF
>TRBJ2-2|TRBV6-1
ASSAQGVNTGELF
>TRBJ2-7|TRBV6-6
ASSPGTGTEQY
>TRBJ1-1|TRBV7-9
ASSLGEQNTEAF
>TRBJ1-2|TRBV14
ASSPPGYRYAGGYT
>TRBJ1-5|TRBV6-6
ASSLGRDGNQPQH
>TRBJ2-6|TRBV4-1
ASSSRQGGGGANVLT
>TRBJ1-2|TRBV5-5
ASSLQDVYGYT
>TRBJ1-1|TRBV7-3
ASSPVPGQGEAF
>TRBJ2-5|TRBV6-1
ASSDAAQETQY
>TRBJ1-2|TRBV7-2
ASSPAPSSGGLYGYT
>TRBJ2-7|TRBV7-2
ASSQGGWGEQY
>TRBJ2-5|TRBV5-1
ASNLGSEETQY
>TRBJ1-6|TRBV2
ASLKTGGKGSPLH
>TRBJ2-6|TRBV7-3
ASSPHLASGGAYGANVLT
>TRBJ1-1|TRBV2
ASSEAVAEAF
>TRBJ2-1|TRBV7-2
ASSLGQGRHEQF
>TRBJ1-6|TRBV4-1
ASSPGQGISYNSPLH
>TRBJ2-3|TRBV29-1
SVESSQGTDTQY
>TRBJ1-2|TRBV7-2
ASSPNHYGYT
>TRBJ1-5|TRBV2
ASSDSTSNQPQH
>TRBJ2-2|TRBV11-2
ASSRTGAGELF
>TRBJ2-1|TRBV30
AWRRQGYYNEQF
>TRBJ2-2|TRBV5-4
ASSLWGPNTGELF
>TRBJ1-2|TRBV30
AWSIDRDFYGYT
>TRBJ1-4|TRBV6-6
ASSQGLGKLF
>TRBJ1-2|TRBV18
ASSPGGVYGYT
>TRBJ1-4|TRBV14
ASRRPGEKLF
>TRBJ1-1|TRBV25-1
ASSAVKTWTYTEAF
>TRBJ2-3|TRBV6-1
ASRRPGGGTDTQY
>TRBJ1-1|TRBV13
ASSFQWDTKAF